This T cell receptor beta chain was observed in a study of spatial heterogeneity in lung cancer. About the study: The donors were more than 70 patients with non-small cell lung cancer that was early-stage and untreated. Sequencing was performed on follow-up PBMC samples when available, collected at a median of roughly 22 months after resection.

Regarding the study as a whole: Relative to follow-up, resection was when ubiquitous expanded tumor TCRs appeared more in blood.

In its sample, this clonotype was seen many times. Its target is not known. Time point reported: blood at routine non-recurrence follow-up after resection. Sequencing was performed on whole RNA extracted from tumor and nontumor lung tissue, or from frozen PBMC, and the material was left unsorted. A unique molecular identifier was attached to every TCR cDNA molecule. TCRdb re-derived calls from the 5' RACE reads in MiXCR, one entry per CDR3 protein. The table includes some 110,000 distinct CDR3 sequences, less than 15% detected once. There are 14 residues in the CDR3. V gave up 4 bases and J gave up 2 bases, with 12 bases separating them. Germline assignment: CDR1 LNHNV and CDR2 YYDKDF (reference sequence).

This receptor was obtained from a male donor with early-stage non-small cell lung cancer. The sequenced sample was PBMCs, obtained at follow-up. This chain uses TRBV15 with TRBJ2-7; D may match TRBD1 or TRBD2 (5 bases each). Written as DNA, the CDR3 is TGTGCCACCAGCAAGGGGACGGGCACCTACGAGCAGTACTTC. It encodes CATSKGTGTYEQYF.